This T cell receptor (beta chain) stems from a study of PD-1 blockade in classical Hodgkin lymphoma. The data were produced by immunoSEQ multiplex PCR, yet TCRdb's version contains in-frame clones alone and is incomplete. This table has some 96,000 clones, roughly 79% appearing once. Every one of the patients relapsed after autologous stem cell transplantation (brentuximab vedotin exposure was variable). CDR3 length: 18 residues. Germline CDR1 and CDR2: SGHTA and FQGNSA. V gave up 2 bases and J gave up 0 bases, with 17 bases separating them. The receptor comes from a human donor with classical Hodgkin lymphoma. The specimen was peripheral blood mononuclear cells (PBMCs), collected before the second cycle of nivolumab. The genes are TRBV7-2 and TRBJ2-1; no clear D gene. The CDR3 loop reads CASSLRSRSQSSYNEQFF. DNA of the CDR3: TGTGCCAGCAGCTTAAGGTCTAGGTCCCAGAGCTCCTACAATGAGCAGTTCTTC.